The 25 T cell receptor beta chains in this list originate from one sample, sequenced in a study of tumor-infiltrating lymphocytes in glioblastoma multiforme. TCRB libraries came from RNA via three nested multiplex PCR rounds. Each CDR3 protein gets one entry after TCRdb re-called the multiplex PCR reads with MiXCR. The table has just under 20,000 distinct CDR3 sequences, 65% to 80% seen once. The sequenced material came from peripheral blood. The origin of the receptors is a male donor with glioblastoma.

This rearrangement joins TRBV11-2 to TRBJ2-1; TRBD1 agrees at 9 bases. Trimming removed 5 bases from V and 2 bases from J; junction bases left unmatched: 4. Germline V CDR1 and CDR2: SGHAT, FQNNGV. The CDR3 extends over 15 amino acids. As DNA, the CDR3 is TGTGCCAGCAGCCTAGGACAGGGGCCCTACAATGAGCAGTTCTTC. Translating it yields CASSLGQGPYNEQFF. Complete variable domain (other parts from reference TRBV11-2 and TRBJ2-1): EAGVAQSPRYKIIEKRQSVAFWCNPISGHATLYWYQQILGQGPKLLIQFQNNGVVDDSQLPKDRFSAERLKGVDSTLKIQPAKLEDSAVYLCASSLGQGPYNEQFFGPGTRLTVL.

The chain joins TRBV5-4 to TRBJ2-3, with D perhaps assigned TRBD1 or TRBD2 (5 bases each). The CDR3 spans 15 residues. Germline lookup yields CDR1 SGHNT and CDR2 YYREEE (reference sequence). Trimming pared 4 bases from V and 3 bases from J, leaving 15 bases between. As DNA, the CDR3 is TGTGCCAGCAGCGCCGGGACGGCGGCAACAGATACGCAGTATTTT. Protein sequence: CASSAGTAATDTQYF.

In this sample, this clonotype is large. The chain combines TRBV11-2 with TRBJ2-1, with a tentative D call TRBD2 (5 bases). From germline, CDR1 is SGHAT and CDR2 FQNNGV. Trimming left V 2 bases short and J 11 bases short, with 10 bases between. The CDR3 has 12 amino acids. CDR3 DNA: TGTGCCAGCAGCTTAACCGGGAATCAGCAGTTCTTC. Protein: CASSLTGNQQFF.

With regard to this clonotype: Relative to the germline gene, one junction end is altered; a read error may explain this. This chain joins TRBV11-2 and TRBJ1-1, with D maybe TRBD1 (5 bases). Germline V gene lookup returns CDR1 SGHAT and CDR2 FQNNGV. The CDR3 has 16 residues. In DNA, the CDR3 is TGTGTCAGCAGCTTACTCCAACAGGAGCTTGACACTGAAGCTCTCTTT. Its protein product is CVSSLLQQELDTEALF.

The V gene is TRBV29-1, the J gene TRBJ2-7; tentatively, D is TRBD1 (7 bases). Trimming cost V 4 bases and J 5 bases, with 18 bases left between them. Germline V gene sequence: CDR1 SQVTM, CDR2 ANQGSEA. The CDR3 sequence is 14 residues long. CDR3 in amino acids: CSVGGRQGGNEQYF. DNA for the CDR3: TGCAGCGTTGGGGGGCGGCAGGGGGGCAACGAGCAGTACTTC.

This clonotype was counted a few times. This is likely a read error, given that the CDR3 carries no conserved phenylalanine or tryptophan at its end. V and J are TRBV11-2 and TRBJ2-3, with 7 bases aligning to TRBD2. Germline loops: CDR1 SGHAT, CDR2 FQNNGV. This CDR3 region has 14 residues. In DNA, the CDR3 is TGTGCCGGCAGCTCGGGACTATGGGCAGATACACAGTATTCT. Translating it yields CAGSSGLWADTQYS.

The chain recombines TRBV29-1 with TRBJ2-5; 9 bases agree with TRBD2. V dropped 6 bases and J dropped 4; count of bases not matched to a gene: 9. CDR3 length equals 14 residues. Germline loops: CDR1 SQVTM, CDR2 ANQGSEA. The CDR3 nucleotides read TGCAGCGTCCTTGGCGGGGGGGCAGGAGAGACCCAGTACTTC. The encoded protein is CSVLGGGAGETQYF.

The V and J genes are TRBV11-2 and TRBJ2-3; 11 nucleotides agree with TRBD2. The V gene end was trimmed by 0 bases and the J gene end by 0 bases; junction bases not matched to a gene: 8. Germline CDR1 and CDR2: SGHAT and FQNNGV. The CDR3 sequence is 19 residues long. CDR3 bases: TGTGCCAGCAGCTTAGATACACTAGCGGGGGACCATAGCACAGATACGCAGTATTTT. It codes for CASSLDTLAGDHSTDTQYF.

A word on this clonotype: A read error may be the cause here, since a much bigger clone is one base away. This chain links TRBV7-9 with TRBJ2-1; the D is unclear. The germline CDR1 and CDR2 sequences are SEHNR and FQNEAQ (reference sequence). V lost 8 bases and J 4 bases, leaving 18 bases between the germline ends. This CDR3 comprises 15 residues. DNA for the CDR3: TGTGCCAGCGGATCCGGAAACACCGGGTACAATGAGCAGTTCTTC. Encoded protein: CASGSGNTGYNEQFF.

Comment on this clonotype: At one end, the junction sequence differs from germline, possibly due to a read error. CDR3 loop: CASRTDMNYSYTF. The CDR3 region has the DNA TGTGCCAGCAGAACCGACATGAACTATAGCTACACCTTC. The chain uses TRBV6-6 and TRBJ1-2; D is unclear. CDR3 length equals 13 residues. In germline, CDR1 is MNHNY, CDR2 SVGAGI (reference sequence).

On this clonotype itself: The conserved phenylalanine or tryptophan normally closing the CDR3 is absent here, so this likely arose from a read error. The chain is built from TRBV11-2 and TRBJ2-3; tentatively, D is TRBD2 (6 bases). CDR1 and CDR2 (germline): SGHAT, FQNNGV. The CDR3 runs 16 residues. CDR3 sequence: CASGLGLAVTTDTQYL. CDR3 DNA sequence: TGTGCCAGCGGCTTAGGGTTAGCGGTCACCACGGATACGCAGTATTTA.

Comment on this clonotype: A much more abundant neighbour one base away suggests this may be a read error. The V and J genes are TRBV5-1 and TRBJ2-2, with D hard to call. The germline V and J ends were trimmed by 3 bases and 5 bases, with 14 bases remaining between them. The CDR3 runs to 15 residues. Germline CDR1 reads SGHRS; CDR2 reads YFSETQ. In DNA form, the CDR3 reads TGCGCCAGCAGCTCGGCCACCAGCTTTACCGGGGAGCTGTTTTTT. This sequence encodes CASSSATSFTGELFF. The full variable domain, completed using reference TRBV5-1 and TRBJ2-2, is KAGVTQTPRYLIKTRGQQVTLSCSPISGHRSVSWYQQTPGQGLQFLFEYFSETQRNKGNFPGRFSGRQFSNSRSEMNVSTLELGDSALYLCASSSATSFTGELFFGEGSRLTVL.

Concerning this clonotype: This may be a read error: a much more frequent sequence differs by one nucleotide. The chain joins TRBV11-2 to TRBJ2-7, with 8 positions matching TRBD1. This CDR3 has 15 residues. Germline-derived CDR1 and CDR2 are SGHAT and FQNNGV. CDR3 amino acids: CANSLGQGTVREQYF. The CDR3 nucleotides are TGTGCCAACAGCTTAGGACAGGGAACCGTCCGCGAGCAGTACTTC.

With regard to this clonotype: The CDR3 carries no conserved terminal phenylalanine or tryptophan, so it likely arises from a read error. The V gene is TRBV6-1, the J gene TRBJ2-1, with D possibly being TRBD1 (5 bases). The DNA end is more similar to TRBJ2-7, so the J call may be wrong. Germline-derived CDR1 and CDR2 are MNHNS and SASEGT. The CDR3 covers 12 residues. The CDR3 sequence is CASKTGYDEQYS. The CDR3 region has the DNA TGTGCCAGCAAAACAGGCTACGACGAGCAGTACTCC.

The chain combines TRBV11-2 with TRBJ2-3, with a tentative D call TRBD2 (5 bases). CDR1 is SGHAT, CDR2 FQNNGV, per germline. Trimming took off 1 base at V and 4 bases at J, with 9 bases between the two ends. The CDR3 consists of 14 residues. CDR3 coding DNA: TGTGCCAGCAGCTTAGGCGGGTCCCCAGATACGCAGTATTTT. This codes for CASSLGGSPDTQYF.

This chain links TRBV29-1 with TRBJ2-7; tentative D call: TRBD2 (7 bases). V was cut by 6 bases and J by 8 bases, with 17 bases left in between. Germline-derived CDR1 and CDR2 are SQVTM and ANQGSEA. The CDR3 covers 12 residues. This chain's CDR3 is CSVMKGGSKQYF. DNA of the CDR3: TGCAGCGTCATGAAGGGGGGGAGCAAGCAGTACTTC.

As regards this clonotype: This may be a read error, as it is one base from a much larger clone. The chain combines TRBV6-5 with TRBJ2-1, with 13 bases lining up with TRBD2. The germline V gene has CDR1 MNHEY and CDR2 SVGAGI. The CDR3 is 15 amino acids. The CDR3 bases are TGTGTCAGCAACCAGGGACTAGCGGGAAACAATGAGCAGTTCTTC. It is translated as CVSNQGLAGNNEQFF.

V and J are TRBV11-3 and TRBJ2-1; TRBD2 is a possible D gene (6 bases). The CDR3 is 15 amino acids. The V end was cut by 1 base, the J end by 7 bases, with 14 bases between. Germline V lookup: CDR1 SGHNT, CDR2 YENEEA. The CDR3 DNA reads TGTGCCAGCAGCTTAGCGGGAGATCTCCTGAATGAGCAGTTCTTC. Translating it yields CASSLAGDLLNEQFF. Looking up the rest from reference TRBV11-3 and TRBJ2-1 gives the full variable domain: EAGVVQSPRYKIIEKKQPVAFWCNPISGHNTLYWYLQNLGQGPELLIRYENEEAVDDSQLPKDRFSAERLKGVDSTLKIQPAELGDSAVYLCASSLAGDLLNEQFFGPGTRLTVL.

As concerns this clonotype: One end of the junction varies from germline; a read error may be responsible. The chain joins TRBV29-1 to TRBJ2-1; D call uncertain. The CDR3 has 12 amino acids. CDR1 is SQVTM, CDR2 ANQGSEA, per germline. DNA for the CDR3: TGCAGCCCCATCTCTGGGTACAATGAGCAGCTCTTC. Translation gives CSPISGYNEQLF.

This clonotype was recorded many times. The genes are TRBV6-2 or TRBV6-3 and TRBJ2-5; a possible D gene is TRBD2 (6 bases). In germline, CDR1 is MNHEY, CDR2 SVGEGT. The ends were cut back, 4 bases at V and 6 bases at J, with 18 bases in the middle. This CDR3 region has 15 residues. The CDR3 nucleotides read TGTGCCAGCAGTTCTCTAGCGAGACCTCCTCAGACCCAGTACTTC. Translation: CASSSLARPPQTQYF.

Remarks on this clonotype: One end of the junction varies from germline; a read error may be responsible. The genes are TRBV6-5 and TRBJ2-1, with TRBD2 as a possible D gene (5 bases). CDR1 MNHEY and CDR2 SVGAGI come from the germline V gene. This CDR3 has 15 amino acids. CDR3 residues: CASSYQASRSDEQFF. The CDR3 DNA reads TGTGCCAGCAGTTACCAGGCTAGCCGGAGCGATGAGCAGTTCTTT.

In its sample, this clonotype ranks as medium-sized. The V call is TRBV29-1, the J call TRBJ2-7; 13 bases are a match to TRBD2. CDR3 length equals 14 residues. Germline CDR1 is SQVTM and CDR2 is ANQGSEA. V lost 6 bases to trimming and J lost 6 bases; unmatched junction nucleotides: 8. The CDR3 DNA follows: TGCAGCGTCAGGACTAGCGGGAGCCTCGGCGAGCAGTACTTC. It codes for CSVRTSGSLGEQYF.

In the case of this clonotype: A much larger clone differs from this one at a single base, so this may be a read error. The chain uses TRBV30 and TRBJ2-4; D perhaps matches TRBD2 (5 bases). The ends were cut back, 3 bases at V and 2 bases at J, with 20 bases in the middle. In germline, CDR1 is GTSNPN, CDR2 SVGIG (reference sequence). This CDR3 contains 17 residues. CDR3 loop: CAWRVFGVAWTKNIQYF. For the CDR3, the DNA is TGTGCCTGGAGAGTATTCGGGGTAGCGTGGACCAAAAACATTCAGTACTTC. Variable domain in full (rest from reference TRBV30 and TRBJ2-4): SQTIHQWPATLVQPVGSPLSLECTVEGTSNPNLYWYRQAAGRGLQLLFYSVGIGQISSEVPQNLSASRPQDRQFILSSKKLLLSDSGFYLCAWRVFGVAWTKNIQYFGAGTRLSVL.

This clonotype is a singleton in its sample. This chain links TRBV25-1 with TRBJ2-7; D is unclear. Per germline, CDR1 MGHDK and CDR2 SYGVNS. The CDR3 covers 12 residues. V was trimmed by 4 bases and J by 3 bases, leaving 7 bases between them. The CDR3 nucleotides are TGTGCCAGCAGTGGCCAAGGCTACGAGCAGTACTTC. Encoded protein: CASSGQGYEQYF.

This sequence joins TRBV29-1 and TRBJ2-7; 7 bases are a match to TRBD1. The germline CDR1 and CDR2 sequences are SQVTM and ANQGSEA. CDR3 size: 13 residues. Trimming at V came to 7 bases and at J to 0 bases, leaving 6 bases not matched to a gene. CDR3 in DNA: TGCAGCGATGACAGGGACACCTCCTACGAGCAGTACGTC. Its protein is CSDDRDTSYEQYV.